The rows below give T cell receptor beta chains drawn from one sample of a study of blood T cell repertoires in COVID-19. Some clones are missing from TCRdb's copy, which holds only in-frame ones; the method was immunoSEQ multiplex PCR. Counted here are some 400,000 clones, approximately 89% occurring once; the ten biggest clones make up less than 2%. Material for sequencing was PBMCs or T cells enriched from blood (not recorded which). These receptors came from a woman under 40 who had recovered from COVID-19. The conserved cysteine and the conserved F or W are not part of the CDR3 here. Fields, in order: J gene, V gene, CDR3 protein.

J gene: TRBJ2-3
V gene: TRBV9
CDR3 protein: ASSVGRLAAADTQY

J gene: TRBJ2-2
V gene: TRBV7-6
CDR3 protein: ASSPPTNTGELF

J gene: TRBJ1-1
V gene: TRBV10-3
CDR3 protein: AISESGRTGNMNTEAF

J gene: TRBJ1-1
V gene: TRBV11-2
CDR3 protein: ASTSDRADTEAF

J gene: TRBJ2-3
V gene: TRBV3-1/TRBV3-2
CDR3 protein: ASSQDWRDTQY

J gene: TRBJ2-5
V gene: TRBV7-9
CDR3 protein: ASSLVGRETQY

J gene: TRBJ1-1
V gene: TRBV19
CDR3 protein: ASSISRVTEAF

J gene: TRBJ1-5
V gene: TRBV19
CDR3 protein: ASSFRGQPQH

J gene: TRBJ1-1
V gene: TRBV19
CDR3 protein: ASSIMGRTEAF

J gene: TRBJ1-1
V gene: TRBV29-1
CDR3 protein: SVDVVGLNNGLATEAF

J gene: TRBJ1-5
V gene: TRBV5-6
CDR3 protein: ASSSQVTAQGQPQH

J gene: TRBJ1-1
V gene: TRBV6-5
CDR3 protein: ASSYGGTEAF

J gene: TRBJ2-1
V gene: TRBV18
CDR3 protein: ASSPNRQGNEQF

J gene: TRBJ2-1
V gene: TRBV19
CDR3 protein: ASSSSGGTYNEQF

J gene: TRBJ2-4
V gene: TRBV19
CDR3 protein: ASSTDRDPSNIQY

J gene: TRBJ2-7
V gene: TRBV28
CDR3 protein: ASSFGDSRVGEQY

J gene: TRBJ2-2
V gene: TRBV19
CDR3 protein: ASSTRTAMNTGELF

J gene: TRBJ1-1
V gene: TRBV18
CDR3 protein: ASSPDRVEAF

J gene: TRBJ1-4
V gene: TRBV28
CDR3 protein: ASAETGGFEKLF

J gene: TRBJ1-1
V gene: TRBV28
CDR3 protein: ASRQRTVVSRAF

J gene: TRBJ1-4
V gene: TRBV28
CDR3 protein: ASSLLRLTGKDINEKLF

J gene: TRBJ1-5
V gene: TRBV18
CDR3 protein: ASSPTIISNQPQH

J gene: TRBJ1-2
V gene: TRBV7-9
CDR3 protein: ASSPGDLLGEIDRGYT

J gene: TRBJ2-7
V gene: TRBV5-8
CDR3 protein: ASSLYSFRVASSYEQY

J gene: TRBJ1-1
V gene: TRBV5-5
CDR3 protein: ASSGGTGGTEAF

J gene: TRBJ2-7
V gene: TRBV28
CDR3 protein: ASSSVYEQY

J gene: TRBJ1-1
V gene: TRBV15
CDR3 protein: ATSRVGHQSAVNTEAF

J gene: TRBJ1-2
V gene: TRBV12-3/TRBV12-4
CDR3 protein: ASSALLVGGYT

J gene: TRBJ2-5
V gene: TRBV7-2
CDR3 protein: ASSFGLAGGRETQY

J gene: TRBJ1-5
V gene: TRBV10-3
CDR3 protein: AITEEQGVQPQH

J gene: TRBJ2-1
V gene: TRBV15
CDR3 protein: ATSRARVLSHEQF